This is a list of T cell receptor beta chains from one sample in a study of radiotherapy plus CTLA-4 blockade in lung cancer. Profiled with immunoSEQ multiplex PCR; TCRdb holds only in-frame clones, not every one. The table lists more than 40,000 clones, approximately 76% of them singletons. The sample was peripheral blood, taken from a patient treated with radiotherapy plus ipilimumab. The receptor set was obtained from a human donor with non-small cell lung cancer who had stable disease on radiotherapy plus ipilimumab. Each CDR3 is given without its conserved first and last residue. Each record gives: CDR3 length, V gene, J gene, CDR3 protein.

13	TRBV7-2	TRBJ1-6	ASSPSTGRHSPLH
12	TRBV5-4	TRBJ1-1	ASSPEGSNTEAF
15	TRBV5-1	TRBJ1-1	ASSRGITGSGDTEAF
14	TRBV7-7	TRBJ2-1	ASSPAGTGFNNEQF
9	TRBV6-5	TRBJ2-5	ASKKGETQY
13	TRBV6-5	TRBJ2-7	ASRDFRGSSYEQY
13	TRBV6-5	TRBJ1-6	ASSYRQTYNSPLH
14	TRBV7-3	TRBJ1-6	ASSLGMVGVGSPLH
12	TRBV27	TRBJ2-5	ASSFIATHETQY
14	TRBV5-4	TRBJ1-2	ASSPASQGSPYGYT
10	TRBV7-6	TRBJ2-1	ASSLGVNEQF
10	TRBV10-3	TRBJ1-5	ATSDSRQPQH
12	TRBV19	TRBJ1-5	ASSRGGTNQPQH
13	TRBV25-1	TRBJ2-5	ASSETLAGGETQY
15	TRBV9	TRBJ2-3	ASTPLPASGGPRTQY
12	TRBV28	TRBJ1-1	ASSLGTGVTEAF
12	TRBV7-6	TRBJ1-4	ASSPYGDGEKLF
13	TRBV25-1	TRBJ1-5	ASSAGAGLNQPQH
11	TRBV14	TRBJ1-5	ASSPRTQGLKH
14	TRBV18	TRBJ1-1	ASSPPSSHMNTEAF
12	TRBV11-3	TRBJ2-7	ASSRGGSAHEQY
14	TRBV9	TRBJ2-5	ASSVGSSGGQETQY
13	TRBV5-6	TRBJ2-2	ASSLYGQNTGELF
13	TRBV7-9	TRBJ2-3	ASSLGGPGTDTQY
16	TRBV5-4	TRBJ1-6	ASSLEDTVFALSSPLH
15	TRBV18	TRBJ1-4	ASSPGDRNYINEKLF
11	TRBV6-5	TRBJ1-3	ASRQGTGNTIY
13	TRBV9	TRBJ1-1	ASSTGTGGGTEAF
12	TRBV5-1	TRBJ1-1	ASKSQGANTEAF
11	TRBV4-2	TRBJ2-3	ASSRDRTDTQY
9	TRBV30	TRBJ1-4	AWRRDEKLF
12	TRBV18	TRBJ1-1	ASSPIGEMTEAF
11	TRBV6-5	TRBJ1-4	ASSPDSNEKLF
14	TRBV5-4	TRBJ2-2	ASSLKAGGLTGELF
11	TRBV28	TRBJ2-3	ASSPRGMGTQY
14	TRBV28	TRBJ1-6	ASSLLKGADNSPLH
11	TRBV5-1	TRBJ2-3	ASRRDGTDTQY
12	TRBV25-1	TRBJ1-3	ASMEVPPGNTIY
9	TRBV28	TRBJ2-1	ASSYRVEQF
14	TRBV5-6	TRBJ2-3	ASSLAVAGGTDTQY
12	TRBV4-3	TRBJ1-6	ASSQIQGISPLH
12	TRBV10-1	TRBJ2-7	ASKGGTGPYEQY